The 26 T cell receptor beta chains in this list originate from one sample, sequenced in a study of T-cell reconstitution after alpha-beta-depleted transplantation in children (dated by TCRdb to the mid-2010s). Library construction relied on PCR. The sample was run on an Illumina HiSeq 2500. Molecular barcoding was employed in the preparation of TCR libraries, with unique molecular identifiers being used to normalize TCRbeta repertoire quantification. TCRdb reworked the public reads: Q25 trimming with fastp, MiXCR clone assembly, productive beta chains retained. CDR3 protein duplicates are merged, each entry listing the most common genes and DNA. Recorded for this sample are over 150,000 distinct CDR3 sequences; just over 14% of them occurred a single time. The ten largest clonotypes hold 13% of the sample. Sequences were derived from PBMCs from the stem cell graft donor, sampled from the stem cell graft. Receptor source: a human donor who donated a stem cell graft to a child with acute lymphoblastic leukemia.

V is TRBV12-3 or TRBV12-4 and J is TRBJ1-1; D may be TRBD1 (6 bases). The ends were cut back, 3 bases at V and 1 base at J, with 9 bases in the middle. The CDR3 extends over 14 amino acids. CDR3 amino acids: CASSFQDRNTEAFF. The CDR3 DNA sequence: TGTGCCAGCAGTTTTCAGGACAGGAACACTGAAGCTTTCTTT.

This clonotype was counted ten times or more. V gene TRBV29-1 combines with J gene TRBJ2-7; possibly TRBD1 for D (6 bases). Trimming took off 6 bases at V and 2 bases at J, with 14 bases between the two ends. The V gene's germline CDR1 is SQVTM and CDR2 ANQGSEA. This CDR3 comprises 13 residues. The CDR3 loop is CSVSRTGTYEQYF. The CDR3 coding sequence is TGCAGCGTCTCTAGAACAGGGACCTACGAGCAGTACTTC.

The chain links TRBV3-1 to TRBJ2-5; D is undetermined. Germline-derived CDR1 and CDR2 are LGHDT and YNNKEL (reference sequence). The CDR3 covers 15 residues. Trimming removed 2 bases at V and 2 bases at J, with 12 bases between. The CDR3 nucleotides are TGTGCCAGCAGCCAATTAATGGGCAGACAAGAGACCCAGTACTTC. Translated: CASSQLMGRQETQYF.

The V gene is TRBV7-9, the J gene TRBJ2-3; perhaps TRBD2 as D (6 bases). Germline CDR1 is SEHNR and CDR2 is FQNEAQ (reference sequence). The length of the CDR3 is 15 residues. The V and J ends lost 2 bases and 2 bases respectively, with 11 bases between them. The CDR3 sequence is CASSLFGTDTDTQYF. DNA for the CDR3: TGTGCCAGCAGCTTATTCGGGACTGACACAGATACGCAGTATTTT.

Turning to this clonotype: Since a much larger clone is just one base distant, this may be a read error. CDR3 nucleotide sequence: TGTGCCAGCACTCCGGACAGGGGCCACACTGGAGCTTTCTTT. This codes for CASTPDRGHTGAFF. The rearrangement uses TRBV6-1 and TRBJ1-1; TRBD1 aligns across 9 bases. Germline lookup yields CDR1 MNHNS and CDR2 SASEGT. The CDR3 contains 14 residues.

This clonotype turned up a few times. The CDR3, as DNA: TGTGCCAGCAGCTTAACCGGGACAGAGGATTCACCCCTCCACTTT. Amino acids: CASSLTGTEDSPLHF. This chain links TRBV9 with TRBJ1-6; TRBD1 matches 7 bases. The CDR3 sequence is 15 residues long. Germline trimming cut 4 bases from V and 8 bases from J; bases unmatched to any gene: 9. Germline CDR1 SGDLS, CDR2 YYNGEE.

The V call is TRBV12-3 or TRBV12-4, the J call TRBJ2-7, with D hard to call. With 4 bases removed from V and 1 base from J, the gap between germline ends came to 11 bases. This CDR3 is built from 14 residues. The CDR3 DNA is TGTGCCAGCAGTTCTCTTACCCGGTCCTACGAGCAGTACTTC. This gives the protein CASSSLTRSYEQYF.

The table lists this clonotype with a few counts. The chain carries TRBV29-1 and TRBJ2-1; D remains unclear. The CDR3 runs to 9 residues. Trimming pared 3 bases from V and 6 bases from J, leaving 0 bases between. CDR1 and CDR2 from the germline V gene are SQVTM and ANQGSEA. The CDR3 sequence is CSVDNEQFF. Here the CDR3 DNA reads TGCAGCGTTGACAATGAGCAGTTCTTC.

The J gene is TRBJ2-7, the V gene TRBV11-2; 7 bases are a match to TRBD1. In germline, CDR1 is SGHAT, CDR2 FQNNGV. The junction had 7 bases not matched to a gene; V was cut back by 6 bases and J by 2 bases. CDR3 length: 14 amino acids. The CDR3 region has the DNA TGTGCCAGCAGTTCCGGGACAGAGACCTACGAGCAGTACTTC. This gives the protein CASSSGTETYEQYF.

This clonotype was seen ten or more times. The rearrangement joins TRBV28 to TRBJ1-5, with TRBD1 matching over 9 bases. V shed 3 bases and J 7 bases; nucleotides not matched to a gene: 7. CDR3 size: 15 residues. Germline V lookup: CDR1 MDHEN, CDR2 SYDVKM. The CDR3 loop is CASSLGDRARQPQHF. The CDR3 region has the DNA TGTGCCAGCAGTTTGGGGGACAGGGCTCGCCAGCCCCAGCATTTT.

This clonotype has ten or more counts. This sequence joins TRBV5-1 and TRBJ1-5; D unresolved. This CDR3 comprises 14 residues. V was clipped by 0 bases and J by 4 bases, with 8 bases between them. Germline V CDR1 and CDR2: SGHRS, YFSETQ. The CDR3, as DNA: TGCGCCAGCAGCTTGGACGGTCTTAATCAGCCCCAGCATTTT. Protein product: CASSLDGLNQPQHF. Drawing the rest from reference TRBV5-1 and TRBJ1-5, the complete variable domain is KAGVTQTPRYLIKTRGQQVTLSCSPISGHRSVSWYQQTPGQGLQFLFEYFSETQRNKGNFPGRFSGRQFSNSRSEMNVSTLELGDSALYLCASSLDGLNQPQHFGDGTRLSIL.

Ten or more counts support this clonotype. For the CDR3, the DNA is TGTGCCACCAGCAGAGATAGGCGGTCGGTGGCCAACGTCCTGACTTTC. It encodes CATSRDRRSVANVLTF. The V call is TRBV15, the J call TRBJ2-6, with D unresolved. The CDR3 extends over 16 amino acids. Germline V gene sequence: CDR1 LNHNV, CDR2 YYDKDF (reference sequence). The V gene lost 0 bases and the J gene lost 6 bases, with 12 bases spanning the gap.

This clonotype was counted at least ten times. This chain links TRBV19 with TRBJ2-2; 8 nucleotides agree with TRBD2. The CDR3 spans 14 residues. Germline V gives CDR1 LNHDA, CDR2 SQIVND (reference sequence). J gave up 5 bases and V 9 bases, and 8 bases lay outside the gene matches. CDR3: CASSAGDVTGELFF. The CDR3 nucleotides read TGTGCCAGCTCAGCGGGAGACGTTACCGGGGAGCTGTTTTTT.

Turning to this clonotype: A much larger clone lies a single base off, so this may be a read error. The chain joins TRBV12-3 or TRBV12-4 to TRBJ1-1; D not resolved. The CDR3 loop spans 14 amino acids. The CDR3: CAGSLRGRNTEAFF. The CDR3 nucleotides are TGTGCCGGCAGTTTAAGAGGGCGGAACACTGAAGCTTTCTTT.

This clonotype appeared many times. A junction end diverges from the germline sequence, so it may reflect a read error. The chain carries TRBV12-3 or TRBV12-4 and TRBJ1-4; D gene uncertain. The CDR3 runs 14 residues. The CDR3 is CASSLGDNNEKLFF. The CDR3 coding sequence is TGTGCCAGCAGCTTAGGAGATAATAATGAAAAACTGTTTTTT.

As regards this clonotype: A much bigger clone sits one base away, suggesting this may be a read error. The chain employs TRBV5-1 and TRBJ2-7; weak D call: TRBD2 (5 bases). The length of the CDR3 is 13 residues. Germline V CDR1 and CDR2: SGHRS, YFSETQ. CDR3 amino acids: CASSLPSGYDQYF. The CDR3 bases are TGCGCCAGCAGCTTGCCCTCGGGGTACGATCAGTACTTC.

The sample holds many counts of this clonotype. The chain recombines TRBV27 with TRBJ2-3, with D unclear. The germline CDR1 and CDR2 sequences are MNHEY and SMNVEV (reference sequence). Trimming took off 2 bases at V and 2 bases at J, with 11 bases between the two ends. The CDR3 is made up of 15 amino acids. The CDR3 nucleotides read TGTGCCAGCAGTTTAGATGCCGGAACCACAGATACGCAGTATTTT. This codes for CASSLDAGTTDTQYF.

This clonotype has a count of ten or more. The chain couples TRBV5-6 to TRBJ2-1, with 7 bases that match TRBD2. This CDR3 has 15 residues. The V gene end was trimmed by 3 bases and the J gene end by 8 bases; junction bases not matched to a gene: 11. Germline CDR1 reads SGHDT; CDR2 reads YYEEEE. The CDR3 bases are TGTGCCAGCAGCTACCTCGCCCAGCGGGATGATGAGCAGTTCTTC. Its protein product is CASSYLAQRDDEQFF.

This clonotype has at least ten counts. The chain couples TRBV10-3 to TRBJ2-3; no firm D call. Germline-derived CDR1 and CDR2 are ENHRY and SYGVKD. The CDR3 runs 11 residues. V lost 6 bases, J lost 3 bases, and 4 bases lay in between. The CDR3: CAIRSTDTQYF. CDR3 bases: TGTGCCATCAGAAGTACAGATACGCAGTATTTT.

The CDR3 nucleotides are TGTGCCTGGAGCAGACTAGCGTTTTACAATGAGCAGTTCTTC. Its translation: CAWSRLAFYNEQFF. The V call is TRBV30, the J call TRBJ2-1, with 8 bases that match TRBD2. Germline V gives CDR1 GTSNPN, CDR2 SVGIG (reference sequence). The length of the CDR3 is 14 residues. V lost 3 bases, J lost 4 bases, and 5 bases stayed unmatched.

This clonotype was detected many times. The V call is TRBV7-8, the J call TRBJ2-7; 8 bases are a match to TRBD1. Germline trimming cut 4 bases from V and 7 bases from J; bases unmatched to any gene: 15. CDR3 length: 16 amino acids. Germline lookup yields CDR1 SGHVS and CDR2 FQNEAQ. The CDR3 nucleotides are TGTGCCAGCAGCTGGCGAGGGACAGGAGGGCGAGGGGAGCAGTACTTC. Translating gives CASSWRGTGGRGEQYF.

There are a few counts of this clonotype. The chain is built from TRBV29-1 and TRBJ1-2, with D maybe TRBD1 (5 bases). V was shortened by 3 bases and J by 6 bases, with 17 bases between the two germline ends. CDR1 and CDR2 from the germline V gene are SQVTM and ANQGSEA. The CDR3 sequence is 14 residues long. DNA for the CDR3: TGCAGCGTTGAGGTCGTGTCAGGGAGGGATGGCTACACCTTC. Its translation is CSVEVVSGRDGYTF.

The chain employs TRBV29-1 and TRBJ2-5, with 9 bases matching TRBD2. Trimming removed 7 bases from V and 6 bases from J; junction bases left unmatched: 6. CDR3 length equals 12 residues. Per the germline V gene, CDR1 is SQVTM and CDR2 is ANQGSEA. This chain's CDR3 is CSGRLAEKTQYF. DNA of the CDR3: TGCAGCGGCAGACTAGCGGAGAAGACCCAGTACTTC.

Concerning this clonotype: One end of the junction varies from germline; a read error may be responsible. The chain recombines TRBV7-8 with TRBJ2-7; D ambiguous. This CDR3 is 13 amino acids long. The V gene's germline CDR1 is SGHVS and CDR2 FQNEAQ. The CDR3 nucleotides read TGTGCCATCAGCCTCCGGACCGGCTACGAGCAGTACTTC. It codes for CAISLRTGYEQYF.

This clonotype was seen at least ten times. The CDR3 spells CASSGRGPQETQYF. CDR3 DNA: TGTGCCAGCAGTGGCCGAGGGCCCCAAGAGACCCAGTACTTC. This rearrangement joins TRBV6-1 to TRBJ2-5, with D possibly matching TRBD2 (5 bases). The CDR3 sequence is 14 residues long. Trimming removed 4 bases at V and 1 base at J, with 10 bases between. Germline CDR1 MNHNS, CDR2 SASEGT.

This chain connects TRBV12-3 or TRBV12-4 to TRBJ1-5; 7 positions match TRBD1. After removal of 6 bases from V and 2 bases from J, the junction contained 4 bases not matched to a gene. The CDR3 contains 14 residues. CDR3 coding DNA: TGTGCCAGCAGGCCCGGGACAGGCAATCAGCCCCAGCATTTT. Its protein product is CASRPGTGNQPQHF.